This TCR beta chain was captured in a study of identical twins. Carrying unique molecular identifiers, the cDNA also gained a universal primer site through template switching. TCRdb processed the 5' RACE reads anew with MiXCR; each CDR3 protein has one entry. Of around 650,000 distinct CDR3 sequences listed, less than 9% are singletons. The V and J ends lost 4 bases and 8 bases respectively, with 14 bases between them. The CDR3 spans 12 residues. Per germline, CDR1 DFQATT and CDR2 SNEGSKA (reference sequence). This clonotype was counted between two and nine times. The same data also went into a second study, on yellow fever vaccine responses in identical twins.

The receptor's source is a woman between 18 and 29 years old in good health. The J gene is TRBJ1-2, the V gene TRBV20-1, with no clear D. The sequenced material came from PBMCs. The CDR3 sequence: CSAIEGLGGYTF. The DNA for the CDR3 is TGCAGTGCTATAGAAGGGTTGGGAGGCTACACCTTC.